Presented here are 14 T cell receptor beta chains from one specimen sequenced in a study of shared clonotypes between healthy human individuals. Profiling relied on immunoSEQ multiplex PCR, and the TCRdb table lists in-frame clones only, not all of them. The repertoire holds over a million clones, with 75% to 85% as singletons. Specimen: memory CD4+ T cells from PBMCs. Subset reported: CD45RA-negative fraction. These receptors came from a man between 18 and 35 years old in good health. Some clones in this sample may be carry-over from other donors' samples.

This rearrangement joins TRBV6-6 to TRBJ2-3; D ambiguous. From germline, CDR1 is MNHNY and CDR2 SVGAGI (reference sequence). The CDR3 contains 16 residues. The germline V and J ends were trimmed by 7 bases and 1 base, with 18 bases remaining between them. The CDR3 is CASILGWISGTDTQYF. DNA of the CDR3: TGTGCCAGCATCTTAGGGTGGATTTCTGGCACAGATACGCAGTATTTT.

The sample holds one count of this clone. The V gene is TRBV13, the J gene TRBJ1-3; possibly TRBD1 for D (5 bases). The CDR3 totals 15 residues. Germline lookup yields CDR1 PRHDT and CDR2 FYEKMQ (reference sequence). Trimming left V 6 bases short and J 0 bases short, with 12 bases between. CDR3 in DNA: TGTGCCAGCAGGAGACAGCAGAGCTCTGGAAACACCATATATTTT. This sequence encodes CASRRQQSSGNTIYF.

The chain is built from TRBV30 and TRBJ2-5; D is possibly TRBD1 (6 bases). The J call may be mistaken, given a closer DNA end match to TRBJ2-7. The germline gives CDR1 GTSNPN, CDR2 SVGIG (reference sequence). The length of the CDR3 is 13 residues. CDR3 DNA sequence: TGTGCCTGGAGACGGACAGCCTACTACGAGCAGTACTTC. Its translation is CAWRRTAYYEQYF.

On this clone itself: This CDR3 is also generated by other DNA sequences in the sample. The chain is built from TRBV5-1 and TRBJ2-2; 8 bases agree with TRBD2. V was pared by 1 base and J by 4 bases, with 6 bases of the junction left unmatched. This CDR3 is built from 16 residues. Germline CDR1 reads SGHRS; CDR2 reads YFSETQ. The CDR3 region has the DNA TGCGCCAGCAGCTTGAGAGCGGGAGTGGGCACCGGGGAGCTGTTTTTT. It translates to CASSLRAGVGTGELFF.

In this sample, this clone turned up many times. The chain uses TRBV15 and TRBJ1-2; no clear D. The V gene's germline CDR1 is LNHNV and CDR2 YYDKDF (reference sequence). The V and J ends lost 5 bases and 5 bases respectively, with 9 bases between them. CDR3 length: 12 amino acids. CDR3 bases: TGTGCCACCAGCGCAGAGCCTTATGGCTACACCTTC. This gives the protein CATSAEPYGYTF.

J is TRBJ2-3 and V is TRBV27; 8 bases match TRBD2. Trimming cost V 3 bases and J 2 bases; bases outside gene matches: 10. CDR1 and CDR2 from the germline V gene are MNHEY and SMNVEV (reference sequence). The CDR3 length is 17 residues. Here the CDR3 reads CASSFTREGPFTDTQYF. The CDR3 coding sequence is TGTGCCAGCAGTTTTACTCGGGAGGGACCCTTCACAGATACGCAGTATTTT.

The V gene is TRBV2, the J gene TRBJ1-1; no reliable D call. The V end was cut by 5 bases, the J end by 0 bases, with 10 bases between. The CDR3 loop spans 14 amino acids. CDR1 is SNHLY, CDR2 FYNNEI, per germline. CDR3 protein: CASSRAAVNTEAFF. In nucleotides, the CDR3 is TGTGCCAGCAGTCGCGCGGCGGTGAACACTGAAGCTTTCTTT.

The chain joins TRBV28 to TRBJ1-4, with a weak D call TRBD1 (5 bases). The CDR3 is 15 residues long. V was cut by 7 bases and J by 7 bases, with 19 bases left in between. CDR1 is MDHEN, CDR2 SYDVKM, per germline. As DNA, the CDR3 is TGTGCCAGCACCATACCAGGGCAGGGCCGTGAAAAACTGTTTTTT. Protein: CASTIPGQGREKLFF. Variable domain in full (rest from reference TRBV28 and TRBJ1-4): DVKVTQSSRYLVKRTGEKVFLECVQDMDHENMFWYRQDPGLGLRLIYFSYDVKMKEKGDIPEGYSVSREKKERFSLILESASTNQTSMYLCASTIPGQGREKLFFGSGTQLSVL.

The CDR3, as DNA: TGTGCCAGCAGTTCCGCCCAGTCACCGCTCGAGCAGTACTTC. Its translation: CASSSAQSPLEQYF. V gene TRBV28 combines with J gene TRBJ2-7; D is uncertain. This CDR3 has 14 amino acids. Trimming cost V 4 bases and J 6 bases, with 16 bases left between them. The germline CDR1 and CDR2 sequences are MDHEN and SYDVKM.

The chain joins TRBV18 to TRBJ1-4, with D unclear. The CDR3 is made up of 14 amino acids. V lost 2 bases and J 2 bases, leaving 6 bases between the germline ends. Germline V lookup: CDR1 KGHSH, CDR2 LQKENI. CDR3 loop: CASSPGPTNEKLFF. CDR3 coding DNA: TGTGCCAGCTCACCAGGGCCCACTAATGAAAAACTGTTTTTT.

This chain uses TRBV7-6 with TRBJ2-7; the match to TRBD1 covers 7 bases. Germline assignment: CDR1 SGHVS and CDR2 FNYEAQ. V lost 5 bases, J lost 2 bases, and 6 bases stayed unmatched. CDR3 length: 14 residues. The CDR3 nucleotides read TGTGCCAGCAGCCCCAGACAGGGTCCCTACGAGCAGTACTTC. Translating gives CASSPRQGPYEQYF.

A word on this clone: Within the sample, other DNA sequences also encode this same CDR3. V and J are TRBV30 and TRBJ1-1; D not certain. V lost 0 bases and J lost 2, with 7 bases in between. The CDR3 sequence is 13 residues long. Looked up from germline, CDR1 is GTSNPN and CDR2 is SVGIG (reference sequence). CDR3 region: CAWSVSLNTEAFF. The CDR3 nucleotides read TGTGCCTGGAGTGTATCTCTTAACACTGAAGCTTTCTTT. The whole variable domain, remainder taken from reference TRBV30 and TRBJ1-1, is SQTIHQWPATLVQPVGSPLSLECTVEGTSNPNLYWYRQAAGRGLQLLFYSVGIGQISSEVPQNLSASRPQDRQFILSSKKLLLSDSGFYLCAWSVSLNTEAFFGQGTRLTVV.

The chain links TRBV7-2 to TRBJ2-1, with 9 bases identical to TRBD2. This CDR3 has 15 residues. Germline V gene sequence: CDR1 SGHTA, CDR2 FQGNSA. V lost 5 bases to trimming and J lost 10 bases; unmatched junction nucleotides: 12. CDR3 DNA sequence: TGTGCCAGCAGCCCCGTAACTAGCGGGTCAAGGGAGCAGTTCTTC. Translation gives CASSPVTSGSREQFF.

The rearrangement uses TRBV7-9 and TRBJ2-5, with 9 bases identical to TRBD2. This CDR3 region has 15 residues. Per germline, CDR1 SEHNR and CDR2 FQNEAQ (reference sequence). J lost 1 base, V lost 8 bases, and 8 bases had no gene match. CDR3 loop: CASEGLAVPQETQYF. CDR3 coding DNA: TGTGCCAGCGAGGGACTAGCTGTGCCCCAAGAGACCCAGTACTTC. The full variable domain, with the rest looked up from reference TRBV7-9 and TRBJ2-5, is DTGVSQNPRHKITKRGQNVTFRCDPISEHNRLYWYRQTLGQGPEFLTYFQNEAQLEKSRLLSDRFSAERPKGSFSTLEIQRTEQGDSAMYLCASEGLAVPQETQYFGPGTRLLVL.